This is a list of T cell receptor beta chains from one sample in a study of cytomegalovirus exposure and HLA in healthy donors. Here immunoSEQ multiplex PCR was the method, and the copy in TCRdb shows in-frame clones only, minus some. The sample lists around 120,000 clones, 60% to 85% occurring once. The sample consisted of PBMCs. The origin of the receptors is a woman between 40 and 55 years old in good health and CMV-seronegative. Each CDR3 is given with its conserved first and last residue. Each record gives: clone size, D gene, J gene, V gene, CDR3 DNA, CDR3 protein. The D gene is left open where the match is weak. Part of the rows lack a size; the others show once, few, many or a class for expanded clones.

clone size: few
D gene: -
J gene: TRBJ2-2
V gene: TRBV9
CDR3 DNA: TGTGCCAGCAGCGTAGGAGGCAGGAGCGGCGGGGAGCTGTTTTTT
CDR3 protein: CASSVGGRSGGELFF

clone size: -
D gene: TRBD2
J gene: TRBJ2-5
V gene: TRBV7-9
CDR3 DNA: TGTGCCAGCAGCGGAACGGGACTAGCGGCCTCTCAGTACTTC
CDR3 protein: CASSGTGLAASQYF

clone size: -
D gene: TRBD2
J gene: TRBJ2-1
V gene: TRBV28
CDR3 DNA: TGTGCCAGCAGTCCGCCGGGGGGTAGTTACAATGAGCAGTTCTTC
CDR3 protein: CASSPPGGSYNEQFF

clone size: -
D gene: TRBD2
J gene: TRBJ2-3
V gene: TRBV10-2
CDR3 DNA: TGCGCCAGCAGTCCGGGACTAAGCACAGATACGCAGTATTTT
CDR3 protein: CASSPGLSTDTQYF

clone size: -
D gene: TRBD2
J gene: TRBJ2-7
V gene: TRBV29-1
CDR3 DNA: TGCAGCGCCCGCCTAGCGCTCGGGGGGGGGTACGAGCAGTACTTC
CDR3 protein: CSARLALGGGYEQYF

clone size: once
D gene: -
J gene: TRBJ1-2
V gene: TRBV28
CDR3 DNA: TGTGCCAGCAGTCCCGGACAGTTAGACTTC
CDR3 protein: CASSPGQLDF

clone size: -
D gene: TRBD2
J gene: TRBJ2-3
V gene: TRBV10-3
CDR3 DNA: TGTGCCATCAGTGAGTCGAAGTCTAGCGGGAGGGTCGCAGATACGCAGTATTTT
CDR3 protein: CAISESKSSGRVADTQYF

clone size: -
D gene: -
J gene: TRBJ2-1
V gene: TRBV19
CDR3 DNA: TGTGCCAGTAGTAAGGCGGGCTTAAGCTCCTACAATGAGCAGTTCTTC
CDR3 protein: CASSKAGLSSYNEQFF

clone size: -
D gene: -
J gene: TRBJ2-7
V gene: TRBV5-1
CDR3 DNA: TGCGCCAGCAGCTTCTCCGGGACTGGGACGACCGAGCAGTACTTC
CDR3 protein: CASSFSGTGTTEQYF

clone size: -
D gene: -
J gene: TRBJ2-7
V gene: TRBV6-4
CDR3 DNA: TGTGCCAGCAGTGGACTCCTTGGCGGGATCTGCGAGCAGTACTTC
CDR3 protein: CASSGLLGGICEQYF

clone size: -
D gene: TRBD2
J gene: TRBJ2-7
V gene: TRBV5-1
CDR3 DNA: TGCGCCAGCAGCTTGGGGCCGACAGCACCGGGACTAGCGGGAGGGCCGAACTACGAGCAGTACTTC
CDR3 protein: CASSLGPTAPGLAGGPNYEQYF

clone size: -
D gene: TRBD2
J gene: TRBJ2-3
V gene: TRBV10-2
CDR3 DNA: TGCGCCAGCAAAGGACTAGCGGGAGGCGAAAAAGGAGATACGCAGTATTTT
CDR3 protein: CASKGLAGGEKGDTQYF

clone size: -
D gene: TRBD2
J gene: TRBJ2-7
V gene: TRBV5-4
CDR3 DNA: TGTGCCAGCAGCCCCGGGACTAGCGGAGGAGAAAGGGAGCAGTACTTC
CDR3 protein: CASSPGTSGGEREQYF

clone size: -
D gene: TRBD1
J gene: TRBJ1-2
V gene: TRBV28
CDR3 DNA: TGTGCCAGCAGCTATGGGGACAGGGAAGGGTATGGCTACACCTTC
CDR3 protein: CASSYGDREGYGYTF

clone size: few
D gene: TRBD1
J gene: TRBJ1-1
V gene: TRBV28
CDR3 DNA: TGTGCCAGCAGTTACCCGACAGGGGACACTGAAGCTTTCTTT
CDR3 protein: CASSYPTGDTEAFF

clone size: -
D gene: TRBD1
J gene: TRBJ1-1
V gene: TRBV2
CDR3 DNA: TGTGCCAGCAGTGTACAGGGGGTGATAATGAACACTGAAGCTTTCTTT
CDR3 protein: CASSVQGVIMNTEAFF

clone size: -
D gene: TRBD1
J gene: TRBJ1-5
V gene: TRBV28
CDR3 DNA: TGTGCCAGCAGTCCTTTGGGTACAGGGGGCGCGTTCACTCAGCCCCAGCATTTT
CDR3 protein: CASSPLGTGGAFTQPQHF

clone size: -
D gene: TRBD2
J gene: TRBJ2-1
V gene: TRBV7-9
CDR3 DNA: TGTGCCAGCAGCCGCCTAGCGGGAGGGCTAAATGAGCAGTTCTTC
CDR3 protein: CASSRLAGGLNEQFF

clone size: -
D gene: TRBD1
J gene: TRBJ2-7
V gene: TRBV27
CDR3 DNA: TGTGCCAGCAGGAGGACAGGGGACTACGAGCAGTACTTC
CDR3 protein: CASRRTGDYEQYF

clone size: -
D gene: TRBD1
J gene: TRBJ1-1
V gene: TRBV28
CDR3 DNA: TGTGCCAGCAGTTTGGTCCAGGGGGCCGGGACTGAAGCTTTCTTT
CDR3 protein: CASSLVQGAGTEAFF

clone size: -
D gene: TRBD2
J gene: TRBJ2-5
V gene: TRBV6-1
CDR3 DNA: TGTGCCAGCGGGCGGCTAGCGGGAATGGAGACCCAGTACTTC
CDR3 protein: CASGRLAGMETQYF

clone size: few
D gene: TRBD1
J gene: TRBJ1-4
V gene: TRBV7-9
CDR3 DNA: TGTGCCAGCAGCGGGGACAGGGGATTGGGTGAAAAACTGTTTTTT
CDR3 protein: CASSGDRGLGEKLFF

clone size: -
D gene: -
J gene: TRBJ2-3
V gene: TRBV4-2
CDR3 DNA: TGTGCCAGCAGCCCCCTTCTCCGCGGAGGGGGCCGGGGGATCGCCGATACGCAGTATTTT
CDR3 protein: CASSPLLRGGGRGIADTQYF

clone size: once
D gene: -
J gene: TRBJ2-7
V gene: TRBV21-1
CDR3 DNA: TGTGCCAGCAGCACCCGACTAGCGGGAGGCTGGGCCGAGCAGTACTTC
CDR3 protein: CASSTRLAGGWAEQYF

clone size: -
D gene: TRBD2
J gene: TRBJ2-7
V gene: TRBV4-3
CDR3 DNA: TGCGCCAGCAGCCAAGAACGGGGTAGCGGGAGTTACGAGCAGTACTTC
CDR3 protein: CASSQERGSGSYEQYF

clone size: few
D gene: -
J gene: TRBJ2-7
V gene: TRBV5-1
CDR3 DNA: TGCGCCAGCAGCTTGGTGGCATCTAGCTCCTACGAGCAGTACTTC
CDR3 protein: CASSLVASSSYEQYF

clone size: -
D gene: -
J gene: TRBJ1-2
V gene: TRBV6-1
CDR3 DNA: TGTGCCAGCAGTCCTCAGATAAACAGCTATGGCTACACCTTC
CDR3 protein: CASSPQINSYGYTF

clone size: -
D gene: TRBD1
J gene: TRBJ2-4
V gene: TRBV7-8
CDR3 DNA: TGTGCCAGCAGCCGACAGGGCCTGCTAGCCAAAAACAGTCAGTACTTC
CDR3 protein: CASSRQGLLAKNSQYF

clone size: -
D gene: TRBD2
J gene: TRBJ2-5
V gene: TRBV5-4
CDR3 DNA: TGTGCCAGCAGCTCACCGGTCGGGACTAGCGGCCTACAAGAGACCCAGTACTTC
CDR3 protein: CASSSPVGTSGLQETQYF

clone size: -
D gene: TRBD2
J gene: TRBJ2-1
V gene: TRBV5-6
CDR3 DNA: TGTGCCAGCAGCCTAAGCGGGGCCAATCACAATGAGCAGTTCTTC
CDR3 protein: CASSLSGANHNEQFF

clone size: -
D gene: TRBD1
J gene: TRBJ1-6
V gene: TRBV5-1
CDR3 DNA: TGCGCCAGCAGCCCCGGACAGGGTGGATCACCCCTCCACTTT
CDR3 protein: CASSPGQGGSPLHF

clone size: few
D gene: -
J gene: TRBJ2-3
V gene: TRBV6-6
CDR3 DNA: TGTGCCAGCAGTTACTCGTCGGGGACAGATACGCAGTATTTT
CDR3 protein: CASSYSSGTDTQYF

clone size: few
D gene: TRBD1
J gene: TRBJ1-1
V gene: TRBV7-9
CDR3 DNA: TGTGCCAGCAGCTTAGGACAGGGGGCCACTGAAGCTTTCTTT
CDR3 protein: CASSLGQGATEAFF

clone size: medium-sized
D gene: TRBD1
J gene: TRBJ2-7
V gene: TRBV25-1
CDR3 DNA: TGTGCCAGCAGCGCCCCGGGACAGGGTAACCACGAGCAGTACTTC
CDR3 protein: CASSAPGQGNHEQYF

clone size: -
D gene: TRBD2
J gene: TRBJ2-1
V gene: TRBV5-5
CDR3 DNA: TGTGCCAGCAGCCCCAGGACAGAGTTACTTAAACTTACTAGCGGGGGGGGGCAGTTCTTC
CDR3 protein: CASSPRTELLKLTSGGGQFF

clone size: -
D gene: -
J gene: TRBJ2-1
V gene: TRBV5-1
CDR3 DNA: TGCGCCAGCACCAGTACTAGCAGCTCCTACAATGAGCAGTTCTTC
CDR3 protein: CASTSTSSSYNEQFF

clone size: -
D gene: TRBD2
J gene: TRBJ2-1
V gene: TRBV19
CDR3 DNA: TGTGCCAGCGGACTAGCGGGGTCCAATGAGCAGTTCTTC
CDR3 protein: CASGLAGSNEQFF

clone size: -
D gene: -
J gene: TRBJ1-4
V gene: TRBV10-1
CDR3 DNA: TGCGCCAGCAGTGGGTCGTGGAGAAGGGGCGTAAAGGAAAAACTGTTTTTT
CDR3 protein: CASSGSWRRGVKEKLFF

clone size: -
D gene: -
J gene: TRBJ1-4
V gene: TRBV6-5
CDR3 DNA: TGTGCCAGCAGTTCTACAGTAACTAATGAAAAACTGTTTTTT
CDR3 protein: CASSSTVTNEKLFF

clone size: few
D gene: TRBD1
J gene: TRBJ2-7
V gene: TRBV4-1
CDR3 DNA: TGCGCCAGCAGCCATCGATTGCCCAGGGGGCCCTACGAGCAGTACTTC
CDR3 protein: CASSHRLPRGPYEQYF

clone size: -
D gene: TRBD1
J gene: TRBJ1-5
V gene: TRBV7-9
CDR3 DNA: TGTGCCAGCAGGCCGGGACAGGGGAATCAGCCCCAGCATTTT
CDR3 protein: CASRPGQGNQPQHF

clone size: once
D gene: -
J gene: TRBJ2-5
V gene: TRBV7-9
CDR3 DNA: TGTGCCAGCAGCTTCCAGGAGACCCAGTACTTC
CDR3 protein: CASSFQETQYF

clone size: -
D gene: TRBD2
J gene: TRBJ2-2
V gene: TRBV9
CDR3 DNA: TGTGCCAGCAGCGTGACCCCAGGACTAGCGGGAGAAGTTTACACCGGGGAGCTGTTTTTT
CDR3 protein: CASSVTPGLAGEVYTGELFF

clone size: -
D gene: TRBD2
J gene: TRBJ2-2
V gene: TRBV5-4
CDR3 DNA: TGTGCCAGCAGTCGTCTCACTGCGGGGGACACCGGGGAGCTGTTTTTT
CDR3 protein: CASSRLTAGDTGELFF

clone size: once
D gene: -
J gene: TRBJ1-5
V gene: TRBV28
CDR3 DNA: TGTGCCAGCAGTTCACAGGTCCGGGGCAATCAGCCCCAGCATTTT
CDR3 protein: CASSSQVRGNQPQHF

clone size: -
D gene: -
J gene: TRBJ2-1
V gene: TRBV28
CDR3 DNA: TGTGCCAGTCCCTTCGTGACTACCAGTGAGCAGTTCTTC
CDR3 protein: CASPFVTTSEQFF

clone size: few
D gene: -
J gene: TRBJ1-2
V gene: TRBV15
CDR3 DNA: TGTGCCACCTCTATAGGACATGCTAACTATGGCTACACCTTC
CDR3 protein: CATSIGHANYGYTF

clone size: -
D gene: TRBD1
J gene: TRBJ2-1
V gene: TRBV18
CDR3 DNA: TGTGCCAGCTCCCCGGACAGGGATAGCTACAATGAGCAGTTCTTC
CDR3 protein: CASSPDRDSYNEQFF

clone size: few
D gene: TRBD1
J gene: TRBJ1-1
V gene: TRBV18
CDR3 DNA: TGTGCCAGCTCACCGGGTAACAGGGGGAACACTGAAGCTTTCTTT
CDR3 protein: CASSPGNRGNTEAFF

clone size: -
D gene: TRBD2
J gene: TRBJ2-7
V gene: TRBV5-4
CDR3 DNA: TGTGCCAGCAGCCCTGGCGGTAGCGGGACGGCCTACGAGCAGTACTTC
CDR3 protein: CASSPGGSGTAYEQYF